These 19 T cell receptor beta chains were sequenced from one sample in a study of CD8 T cells in Susac syndrome (dated by TCRdb to the late 2010s). The library was built by means of the immunoSEQ multiplex PCR assay. RNA was extracted with the RNeasy kit and roughly 0.45 to 1 ug was reverse transcribed using random hexamers. TCRdb took the public reads, trimmed them with fastp at Q25, ran MiXCR for clone calling and kept in-frame beta chains. Merged by CDR3 protein, the rows form single entries marked with the most common genes and DNA. The sample table contains 190,000 or so distinct CDR3 sequences; only one count was recorded for approximately 95% of them. Together, the top ten hold approximately 0.08% of the sample. Sequencing used CD4+ T cells from PBMCs. All receptors derive from a human donor with multiple sclerosis.

The chain is built from TRBV12-5 and TRBJ1-2; no reliable D call. Looked up from germline, CDR1 is LGHNT and CDR2 is FRNRAP. The CDR3 contains 12 residues. Trimming took off 6 bases at V and 2 bases at J, with 7 bases between the two ends. Here the CDR3 reads CASGSENYGYTF. CDR3 coding DNA: TGTGCTAGTGGGAGTGAGAACTATGGCTACACCTTC.

This clonotype was recorded only once. The chain employs TRBV29-1 and TRBJ1-1; D unresolved. Between the trimmed V and J ends, which lost 6 bases and 0 bases, there was a span of 17 bases. CDR1 and CDR2 (germline): SQVTM, ANQGSEA. This CDR3 comprises 15 residues. The CDR3 DNA reads as TGCAGCGTCGAACCCGGACGCCTGATGAACACTGAAGCTTTCTTT. Protein sequence: CSVEPGRLMNTEAFF.

This chain joins TRBV15 and TRBJ2-1; 10 bases are a match to TRBD2. V lost 1 base to trimming and J lost 9 bases; unmatched junction nucleotides: 12. CDR1 is LNHNV, CDR2 YYDKDF, per germline (reference sequence). This CDR3 is 17 amino acids long. DNA of the CDR3: TGTGCCACCAGCAGAGTCGCTAGCGGGGGCTCTTTCGGTGAGCAGTTCTTC. This codes for CATSRVASGGSFGEQFF.

V is TRBV2 and J is TRBJ2-1; 7 bases agree with TRBD2. Per germline, CDR1 SNHLY and CDR2 FYNNEI. V shed 7 bases and J 9 bases; nucleotides not matched to a gene: 9. The CDR3 loop spans 13 amino acids. This CDR3 reads CASNDPSSGEQFF. The CDR3 region has the DNA TGTGCCAGCAACGACCCATCTAGCGGTGAGCAGTTCTTC.

The chain recombines TRBV12-5 with TRBJ1-3, with D unresolved. Germline loops: CDR1 LGHNT, CDR2 FRNRAP. This CDR3 contains 14 residues. V gave up 5 bases and J gave up 0 bases, with 8 bases separating them. CDR3 amino acids: CASGLRNSGNTIYF. The CDR3 coding sequence is TGTGCTAGTGGTCTGCGTAACTCTGGAAACACCATATATTTT. Filled out from reference TRBV12-5 and TRBJ1-3, the complete variable domain reads DARVTQTPRHKVTEMGQEVTMRCQPILGHNTVFWYRQTMMQGLELLAYFRNRAPLDDSGMPKDRFSAEMPDATLATLKIQPSEPRDSAVYFCASGLRNSGNTIYFGEGSWLTVV.

This chain uses TRBV15 with TRBJ2-7, with TRBD1 as a possible D gene (6 bases). The CDR3 sequence is 12 residues long. Germline CDR1 and CDR2: LNHNV and YYDKDF (reference sequence). The V end was cut by 3 bases, the J end by 5 bases, with 8 bases between. The CDR3 region is CATSRYRDEQYF. CDR3 in DNA: TGTGCCACCAGCAGGTACAGGGACGAGCAGTACTTC.

The genes are TRBV7-9 and TRBJ1-4; D remains ambiguous. The CDR3 covers 16 residues. V was pared by 5 bases and J by 4 bases, with 17 bases between. The germline V gene encodes CDR1 SEHNR and CDR2 FQNEAQ (reference sequence). This CDR3 reads CASSPRMAFGNEKLFF. The CDR3 coding sequence is TGTGCCAGCAGCCCCAGAATGGCCTTCGGTAATGAAAAACTGTTTTTT.

The V gene is TRBV20-1, the J gene TRBJ1-2; 7 bases are a match to TRBD1. This CDR3 spans 12 amino acids. Germline loops: CDR1 DFQATT, CDR2 SNEGSKA (reference sequence). The V gene end was trimmed by 6 bases and the J gene end by 2 bases; junction bases not matched to a gene: 3. The CDR3 region is CSARGGNYGYTF. The CDR3 DNA is TGCAGTGCCAGGGGGGGGAACTATGGCTACACCTTC.

The chain uses TRBV4-2 and TRBJ2-2, with 10 nucleotides matching TRBD2. Germline V gene data show CDR1 as LGHNA and CDR2 as YNFKEQ. This CDR3 has 18 residues. V gave up 0 bases and J gave up 1 base; unmatched junction bases: 5. Here the CDR3 DNA reads TGTGCCAGCAGCCAAGATCCTAGCGGGGGCCTGAACACCGGGGAGCTGTTTTTT. This encodes CASSQDPSGGLNTGELFF.

The chain couples TRBV9 to TRBJ2-2; D not certain. The CDR3 has 11 amino acids. The germline CDR1 and CDR2 sequences are SGDLS and YYNGEE. Trimming took off 0 bases at V and 8 bases at J, with 2 bases between the two ends. In DNA form, the CDR3 reads TGTGCCAGCAGCGTAGAGGGGGAGCTGTTTTTT. Amino acids: CASSVEGELFF.

The chain couples TRBV29-1 to TRBJ2-7; TRBD1 agrees at 9 bases. CDR1 is SQVTM and CDR2 is ANQGSEA in the germline V gene. This CDR3 region has 13 residues. With V trimmed by 7 bases and J by 3 bases, 7 bases remained unmatched. The CDR3 DNA sequence: TGCAGCGCGACCGGGACAGGGCGCTACGAGCAGTACTTC. Translated: CSATGTGRYEQYF.

V and J are TRBV20-1 and TRBJ1-1; a weak D match, TRBD1 (6 bases). The CDR3 runs to 12 residues. Between the trimmed V and J ends, which lost 6 bases and 3 bases, there was a span of 11 bases. Looked up from germline, CDR1 is DFQATT and CDR2 is SNEGSKA (reference sequence). The CDR3, as DNA: TGCAGTGCCCTTAAGGGGGACACTGAAGCTTTCTTT. This gives the protein CSALKGDTEAFF.

This chain uses TRBV5-4 with TRBJ2-3, with 7 positions matching TRBD1. V lost 2 bases, J lost 2 bases, and 5 bases stayed unmatched. This CDR3 is 15 amino acids long. The V gene's germline CDR1 is SGHNT and CDR2 YYREEE (reference sequence). Here the CDR3 DNA reads TGTGCCAGCAGCTTACAGGGGCTCAACACAGATACGCAGTATTTT. As protein: CASSLQGLNTDTQYF.

The V and J genes are TRBV30 and TRBJ2-1, with unresolved D. The CDR3 totals 13 residues. CDR1 is GTSNPN and CDR2 is SVGIG in the germline V gene (reference sequence). Trimming took off 2 bases at V and 8 bases at J, with 13 bases between the two ends. CDR3: CAWSIFLADEQFF. CDR3 nucleotide sequence: TGTGCCTGGAGTATTTTTCTGGCCGATGAGCAGTTCTTC.

The chain links TRBV12-3 or TRBV12-4 to TRBJ2-1, with D unresolved. V dropped 7 bases and J dropped 5 bases, with 12 bases sitting between them. The CDR3 spans 13 residues. CDR3 in amino acids: CASKSGPNNEQFF. For the CDR3, the DNA is TGTGCCAGCAAGTCAGGCCCGAACAATGAGCAGTTCTTC.

The V call is TRBV6-5, the J call TRBJ1-1; possible D gene TRBD1, 6 bases. CDR1 and CDR2 (germline): MNHEY, SVGAGI. V was cut by 8 bases and J by 5 bases, with 15 bases left in between. The CDR3 extends over 13 amino acids. The CDR3 DNA reads as TGTGCCAGCTCTAATACAGGGACGACTGAAGCTTTCTTT. Translating it yields CASSNTGTTEAFF.

The chain links TRBV5-1 to TRBJ2-3; 7 bases line up with TRBD2. V gave up 4 bases and J gave up 3 bases; unmatched junction bases: 11. Germline values: CDR1 SGHRS, CDR2 YFSETQ. This CDR3 contains 16 residues. CDR3 nucleotide sequence: TGCGCCAGCAGCAACGTGGGGCAGGGAGGGACAGATACGCAGTATTTT. Protein sequence: CASSNVGQGGTDTQYF.

The CDR3 coding sequence is TGTGCCAGCAGCGCAAGCAGGCAAGAGACCCAGTACTTC. Translation gives CASSASRQETQYF. This rearrangement joins TRBV13 to TRBJ2-5; D not resolved. The ends were cut back, 5 bases at V and 2 bases at J, with 9 bases in the middle. The CDR3 is 13 amino acids. Germline V gene lookup returns CDR1 PRHDT and CDR2 FYEKMQ (reference sequence).

This sequence joins TRBV29-1 and TRBJ1-2; D is possibly TRBD1 (6 bases). The CDR3 is 14 residues long. V lost 4 bases to trimming and J lost 0 bases, with 12 bases between them. Germline values: CDR1 SQVTM, CDR2 ANQGSEA. The CDR3 DNA follows: TGCAGCGTTGGTGGGAGGGGGACTAACTATGGCTACACCTTC. Encoded protein: CSVGGRGTNYGYTF.